A single sample gave rise to the 32 T cell receptor beta chains below, sequenced in a study of OX40 agonist ivuxolimab in advanced cancers. Some clones are missing from TCRdb's copy, which holds only in-frame ones; the method was immunoSEQ multiplex PCR. Here the sample spans about 89,000 clones, approximately 91% being singletons. The material was CD4+ or CD8+ T cells sorted from blood, obtained in a trial of the OX40 agonist ivuxolimab. The receptors were sampled from an adult with an advanced solid tumor such as melanoma, head and neck, liver or kidney cancer.

V is TRBV28 and J is TRBJ2-1, with TRBD2 matching 13 bases. The CDR3 has 15 residues. Germline CDR1 is MDHEN and CDR2 is SYDVKM. Trimming at V came to 5 bases and at J to 8 bases, leaving 6 bases not matched to a gene. CDR3 DNA sequence: TGTGCCAGCAGTACTAGCGGGAGGGTTCGGGATGAGCAGTTCTTC. Its protein is CASSTSGRVRDEQFF. The variable domain in full, with the rest retrieved from reference TRBV28 and TRBJ2-1, is DVKVTQSSRYLVKRTGEKVFLECVQDMDHENMFWYRQDPGLGLRLIYFSYDVKMKEKGDIPEGYSVSREKKERFSLILESASTNQTSMYLCASSTSGRVRDEQFFGPGTRLTVL.

The genes are TRBV28 and TRBJ2-7; TRBD2 agrees at 11 bases. After removal of 5 bases from V and 3 bases from J, the junction contained 3 bases not matched to a gene. CDR1 and CDR2 from the germline V gene are MDHEN and SYDVKM. The CDR3 runs 14 residues. The CDR3 spells CASSAGTSGYEQYF. CDR3 nucleotides: TGTGCCAGCAGTGCCGGGACTAGCGGCTACGAGCAGTACTTC.

The rearrangement links TRBV5-4 to TRBJ1-1; 7 bases are a match to TRBD1. The CDR3 loop spans 13 amino acids. Germline V gives CDR1 SGHNT, CDR2 YYREEE (reference sequence). After removal of 2 bases from V and 3 bases from J, the junction contained 1 base not matched to a gene. In nucleotides, the CDR3 is TGTGCCAGCAGCTTAACAGGGGACACTGAAGCTTTCTTT. Amino acid sequence: CASSLTGDTEAFF.

The V and J genes are TRBV11-2 and TRBJ2-5; D is possibly TRBD1 (6 bases). The germline gives CDR1 SGHAT, CDR2 FQNNGV. V was trimmed by 0 bases and J by 4 bases, leaving 15 bases between them. The CDR3 length is 16 residues. This chain's CDR3 is CASSLDLPGAAETQYF. CDR3 coding DNA: TGTGCCAGCAGCTTAGATCTGCCAGGGGCCGCAGAGACCCAGTACTTC.

The count of this clone is one. The chain uses TRBV10-3 and TRBJ2-1, with 8 bases fitting TRBD2. CDR1 is ENHRY and CDR2 is SYGVKD in the germline V gene. The CDR3 length is 16 residues. V was pared by 0 bases and J by 8 bases, with 9 bases of the junction left unmatched. The CDR3 sequence: CAISESSSSGRDEQFF. The CDR3 DNA follows: TGTGCCATCAGTGAGTCATCGTCTAGCGGGCGAGATGAGCAGTTCTTC.

The chain couples TRBV18 to TRBJ2-5; D not resolved. Trimming cost V 6 bases and J 2 bases, with 1 base left between them. The CDR3 loop spans 10 amino acids. Germline assignment: CDR1 KGHSH and CDR2 LQKENI. The CDR3 nucleotides read TGTGCCAGCTCTCAAGAGACCCAGTACTTC. Translation gives CASSQETQYF.

The gene calls are TRBV28 and TRBJ1-2; 8 positions agree with TRBD1. The V gene's germline CDR1 is MDHEN and CDR2 SYDVKM. The V segment lost 6 bases and the J segment 2 bases; nucleotides outside the gene matches: 8. The CDR3 totals 15 residues. The CDR3, as DNA: TGTGCCAGCAGCCACCAAACAGGGGGAAACTATGGCTACACCTTC. This sequence encodes CASSHQTGGNYGYTF.

The V and J genes are TRBV18 and TRBJ2-5; no reliable D call. The CDR3 spans 14 residues. The germline V and J ends were trimmed by 4 bases and 2 bases, with 11 bases remaining between them. The germline V gene encodes CDR1 KGHSH and CDR2 LQKENI. The CDR3 region has the DNA TGTGCCAGCTCACGCCGGTTGCAACAAGAGACCCAGTACTTC. Its protein is CASSRRLQQETQYF.

V is TRBV6-5 and J is TRBJ2-2, with D hard to call. With 5 bases removed from V and 1 base from J, the gap between germline ends came to 5 bases. There are 13 residues in the CDR3. The germline V gene encodes CDR1 MNHEY and CDR2 SVGAGI. The CDR3 is CASSIKNTGELFF. The CDR3, as DNA: TGTGCCAGCAGTATTAAGAACACCGGGGAGCTGTTTTTT.

This chain uses TRBV15 with TRBJ2-2; 7 nucleotides agree with TRBD1. This CDR3 comprises 16 residues. CDR1 is LNHNV, CDR2 YYDKDF, per germline (reference sequence). The V segment lost 5 bases and the J segment 2 bases; nucleotides outside the gene matches: 8. CDR3 amino acids: CATSRDSAANTGELFF. The CDR3, as DNA: TGTGCCACCAGCCGGGACAGCGCCGCAAACACCGGGGAGCTGTTTTTT.

The CDR3 nucleotides are TGTGCCAGCTCGGCCGGGACAGAGATCACCGGGGAGCTGTTTTTT. Translation gives CASSAGTEITGELFF. V is TRBV7-6 and J is TRBJ2-2; TRBD1 matches 7 bases. The CDR3 is 15 residues long. Unmatched junction bases numbered 10, after V lost 8 bases and J lost 4 bases. Germline V lookup: CDR1 SGHVS, CDR2 FNYEAQ.

The chain has TRBV18 and TRBJ1-4; 8 nucleotides align to TRBD1. J was trimmed by 8 bases and V by 3 bases; bases with no gene match: 14. Germline loops: CDR1 KGHSH, CDR2 LQKENI. CDR3 size: 17 residues. CDR3: CASSPLLQGATSEKLFF. As DNA, the CDR3 is TGTGCCAGCTCACCTTTGCTTCAGGGGGCGACTTCGGAAAAACTGTTTTTT. The complete variable domain, with remaining parts taken from reference TRBV18 and TRBJ1-4, reads NAGVMQNPRHLVRRRGQEARLRCSPMKGHSHVYWYRQLPEEGLKFMVYLQKENIIDESGMPKERFSAEFPKEGPSILRIQQVVRGDSAAYFCASSPLLQGATSEKLFFGSGTQLSVL.

V and J are TRBV10-3 and TRBJ2-7; TRBD2 matches 9 bases. The CDR3 runs to 15 residues. J lost 4 bases, V lost 6 bases, and 10 bases had no gene match. CDR1 and CDR2 from the germline V gene are ENHRY and SYGVKD. The CDR3: CAISKLAGGIYEQYF. The CDR3 coding sequence is TGTGCCATCAGCAAACTAGCGGGCGGGATATACGAGCAGTACTTC.

Only one count was recorded for this clone. This chain uses TRBV28 with TRBJ2-5, with 7 bases lining up with TRBD1. V was clipped by 7 bases and J by 5 bases; unmatched bases: 10. CDR1 and CDR2 (germline): MDHEN, SYDVKM. The length of the CDR3 is 14 residues. The CDR3 DNA is TGTGCCAGCAATAGACAGGGCACGTCGGAGACCCAGTACTTC. Protein sequence: CASNRQGTSETQYF.

The chain couples TRBV7-9 to TRBJ2-3, with unresolved D. There are 15 residues in the CDR3. Germline V gene lookup returns CDR1 SEHNR and CDR2 FQNEAQ (reference sequence). The V end was cut by 5 bases, the J end by 2 bases, with 14 bases between. CDR3 protein: CASSTEDPTTDTQYF. CDR3 DNA sequence: TGTGCCAGCAGCACAGAGGACCCAACCACAGATACGCAGTATTTT.

This clone has more than one count but fewer than ten. This chain uses TRBV6-1 with TRBJ1-1; D is uncertain. Germline CDR1 reads MNHNS; CDR2 reads SASEGT. Trimming removed 7 bases at V and 0 bases at J, with 9 bases between. This CDR3 region has 13 residues. Written as DNA, the CDR3 is TGTGCCAGCAAAGGGAGATTGAACACTGAAGCTTTCTTT. This encodes CASKGRLNTEAFF.

This clone is a singleton in its sample. The CDR3 reads CASIPGTSNQPQHF. The CDR3 nucleotides are TGTGCCAGCATACCCGGGACAAGCAATCAGCCCCAGCATTTT. V usage is TRBV7-8 and J usage is TRBJ1-5; D might be TRBD1 (6 bases). The CDR3 consists of 14 residues. Germline CDR1 reads SGHVS; CDR2 reads FQNEAQ. V shed 7 bases and J shed 1 base, with 11 bases lying between them.

The chain combines TRBV7-2 with TRBJ1-5; D gene ambiguous. This CDR3 is built from 12 residues. The V and J ends lost 1 base and 7 bases respectively, with 5 bases between them. Germline lookup yields CDR1 SGHTA and CDR2 FQGNSA. The CDR3: CASSLDYQPQHF. CDR3 DNA sequence: TGTGCCAGCAGCTTAGACTACCAGCCCCAGCATTTT.

V usage is TRBV5-1 and J usage is TRBJ2-2; no firm D call. Trimming took off 5 bases at V and 5 bases at J, with 16 bases between the two ends. The germline CDR1 and CDR2 sequences are SGHRS and YFSETQ. There are 15 residues in the CDR3. The DNA for the CDR3 is TGCGCCAGCAGTCAAACCACTCCCGATACCGGGGAGCTGTTTTTT. Amino acid sequence: CASSQTTPDTGELFF.

The chain couples TRBV5-6 to TRBJ1-4, with TRBD1 matching over 7 bases. There are 14 residues in the CDR3. The germline V gene encodes CDR1 SGHDT and CDR2 YYEEEE. Unmatched junction bases numbered 6, after V lost 2 bases and J lost 8 bases. CDR3: CASSFGHRGEKLFF. The CDR3 DNA sequence: TGTGCCAGCAGCTTTGGGCACAGGGGCGAAAAACTGTTTTTT. Full variable domain (remainder filled in from reference TRBV5-6 and TRBJ1-4): DAGVTQSPTHLIKTRGQQVTLRCSPKSGHDTVSWYQQALGQGPQFIFQYYEEEERQRGNFPDRFSGHQFPNYSSELNVNALLLGDSALYLCASSFGHRGEKLFFGSGTQLSVL.

Points on this clone: Additional DNA sequences in this sample encode the identical CDR3. The CDR3, as DNA: TGCGCCAGCAGCTTGGTATCTAGCGGGGGTTACAATGAGCAGTTCTTC. Its protein is CASSLVSSGGYNEQFF. The gene calls are TRBV5-1 and TRBJ2-1, with 10 bases aligning to TRBD2. The junction had 4 bases not matched to a gene; V was cut back by 0 bases and J by 4 bases. Germline V lookup: CDR1 SGHRS, CDR2 YFSETQ. This CDR3 region has 16 residues.

The gene calls are TRBV7-9 and TRBJ1-4; D is possibly TRBD1 (5 bases). V dropped 1 base and J dropped 13 bases, with 19 bases sitting between them. Germline V CDR1 and CDR2: SEHNR, FQNEAQ (reference sequence). This CDR3 has 15 residues. This chain's CDR3 is CASSLVGTPNEGLFF. In DNA form, the CDR3 reads TGTGCCAGCAGCTTAGTCGGGACGCCTAATGAGGGACTGTTTTTT.

To note about this clone: Distinct nucleotide sequences in the sample also encode this CDR3. The chain links TRBV28 to TRBJ1-2; TRBD1 aligns across 9 bases. Germline-derived CDR1 and CDR2 are MDHEN and SYDVKM. CDR3 length equals 13 residues. Trimming took 8 bases from V and 5 from J; bases not matched to a gene: 6. The CDR3 here is CASRTGGDYGYTF. The CDR3 nucleotides are TGTGCCAGCCGAACAGGGGGCGATTATGGCTACACCTTC.

This chain links TRBV7-9 with TRBJ2-5; 8 nucleotides align to TRBD1. V lost 2 bases, J lost 1 base, and 3 bases stayed unmatched. CDR1 SEHNR and CDR2 FQNEAQ come from the germline V gene (reference sequence). The CDR3 consists of 15 residues. CDR3 in DNA: TGTGCCAGCAGCTTAACAGGGGGATTCCAAGAGACCCAGTACTTC. As protein: CASSLTGGFQETQYF.

The J gene is TRBJ2-3, the V gene TRBV28, with 10 nucleotides matching TRBD2. Germline V gene sequence: CDR1 MDHEN, CDR2 SYDVKM. Trimming cost V 2 bases and J 2 bases; bases outside gene matches: 1. The CDR3 covers 15 residues. The CDR3, as DNA: TGTGCCAGCAGTTTAGGACTAGCGGACACAGATACGCAGTATTTT. The encoded protein is CASSLGLADTDTQYF.

This rearrangement joins TRBV4-3 to TRBJ1-4, with no clear D. Germline V gives CDR1 LGHNA, CDR2 YSLEER. The CDR3 is made up of 16 amino acids. Trimming pared 0 bases from V and 0 bases from J, leaving 8 bases between. The CDR3 DNA reads TGCGCCAGCAGCCAAGACCCGGGAGCAACTAATGAAAAACTGTTTTTT. Translating gives CASSQDPGATNEKLFF.

The chain uses TRBV18 and TRBJ2-2; D gene unclear. The CDR3 extends over 13 amino acids. Germline lookup yields CDR1 KGHSH and CDR2 LQKENI. V gave up 1 base and J gave up 12 bases, with 12 bases separating them. As DNA, the CDR3 is TGTGCCAGCTCACCACTTTCGGAATGGCAGCTGTTTTTT. This gives the protein CASSPLSEWQLFF.

The chain links TRBV29-1 to TRBJ2-7; 11 bases agree with TRBD1. Germline CDR1 and CDR2: SQVTM and ANQGSEA. With V trimmed by 7 bases and J by 6 bases, 8 bases remained unmatched. The CDR3 spans 13 residues. CDR3 DNA sequence: TGCAGCGGCGGAGCCGGGACAGGGGGCGAGCAGTACTTC. It is translated as CSGGAGTGGEQYF.

This clone was detected only once. The rearrangement links TRBV5-1 to TRBJ2-1; D unclear. The CDR3 has 15 amino acids. From germline, CDR1 is SGHRS and CDR2 YFSETQ. V lost 0 bases and J 0 bases, leaving 7 bases between the germline ends. DNA for the CDR3: TGCGCCAGCAGCTTGGAGATGGCCTCCTACAATGAGCAGTTCTTC. Amino acids: CASSLEMASYNEQFF.

This chain links TRBV7-9 with TRBJ1-5; TRBD1 is a possible D gene (6 bases). The V and J ends lost 5 bases and 3 bases respectively, with 11 bases between them. The CDR3 is made up of 14 amino acids. CDR1 and CDR2 (germline): SEHNR, FQNEAQ (reference sequence). The CDR3 spells CASSPRTVNQPQHF. The DNA of the CDR3 is TGTGCCAGCAGCCCCCGGACAGTCAATCAGCCCCAGCATTTT.

The CDR3, as DNA: TGTGCCAGCAGCCCAGGGGGCGCGGGCAATCAGCCCCAGCATTTT. Its translation is CASSPGGAGNQPQHF. The chain employs TRBV5-4 and TRBJ1-5, with 8 positions matching TRBD1. Germline assignment: CDR1 SGHNT and CDR2 YYREEE (reference sequence). The CDR3 has 15 residues. Trimming cost V 4 bases and J 2 bases; bases outside gene matches: 5.

V gene TRBV11-2 combines with J gene TRBJ2-5, with D perhaps TRBD2 (6 bases). Per the germline V gene, CDR1 is SGHAT and CDR2 is FQNNGV. The CDR3 is 15 residues long. The V and J ends lost 4 bases and 7 bases respectively, with 19 bases between them. CDR3 amino acids: CASSSSPGPEGTQYF. The CDR3 nucleotides read TGTGCCAGCAGCTCATCGCCGGGACCGGAGGGGACCCAGTACTTC.